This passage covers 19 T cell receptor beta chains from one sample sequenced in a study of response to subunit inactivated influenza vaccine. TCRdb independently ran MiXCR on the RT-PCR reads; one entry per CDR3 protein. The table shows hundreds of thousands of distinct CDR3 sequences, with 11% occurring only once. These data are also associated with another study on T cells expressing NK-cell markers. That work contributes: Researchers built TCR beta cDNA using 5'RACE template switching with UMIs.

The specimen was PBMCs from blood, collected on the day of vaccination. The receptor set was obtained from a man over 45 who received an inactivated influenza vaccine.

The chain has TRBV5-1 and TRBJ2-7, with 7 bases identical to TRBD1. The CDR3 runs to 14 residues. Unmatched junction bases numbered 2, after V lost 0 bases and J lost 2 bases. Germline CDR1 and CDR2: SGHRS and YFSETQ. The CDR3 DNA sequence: TGCGCCAGCAGCTTGGATGGGACAGCCTACGAGCAGTACTTC. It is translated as CASSLDGTAYEQYF.

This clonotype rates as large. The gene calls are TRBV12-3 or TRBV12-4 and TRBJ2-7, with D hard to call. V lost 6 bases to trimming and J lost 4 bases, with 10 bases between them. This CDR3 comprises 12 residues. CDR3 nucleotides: TGTGCCAGCAGCTCACAGATATACGAGCAGTACTTC. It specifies CASSSQIYEQYF.

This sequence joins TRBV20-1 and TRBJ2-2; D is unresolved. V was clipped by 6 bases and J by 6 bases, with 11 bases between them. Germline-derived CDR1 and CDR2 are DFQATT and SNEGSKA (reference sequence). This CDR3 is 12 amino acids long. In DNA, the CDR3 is TGCAGTGCCCTCTTTCTACCCGGGGAGCTGTTTTTT. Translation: CSALFLPGELFF.

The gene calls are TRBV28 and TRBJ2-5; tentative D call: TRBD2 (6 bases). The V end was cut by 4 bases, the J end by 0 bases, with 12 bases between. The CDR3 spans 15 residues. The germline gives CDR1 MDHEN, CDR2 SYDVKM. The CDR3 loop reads CASSSGTSYQETQYF. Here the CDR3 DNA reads TGTGCCAGCAGTTCCGGGACTTCGTACCAAGAGACCCAGTACTTC.

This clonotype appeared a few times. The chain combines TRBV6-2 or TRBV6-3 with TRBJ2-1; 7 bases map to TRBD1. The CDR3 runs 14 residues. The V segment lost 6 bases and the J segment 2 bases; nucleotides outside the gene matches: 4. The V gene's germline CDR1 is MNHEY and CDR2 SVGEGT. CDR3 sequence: CASRTGSPYNEQFF. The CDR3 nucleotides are TGTGCCAGCAGGACAGGGTCCCCCTACAATGAGCAGTTCTTC.

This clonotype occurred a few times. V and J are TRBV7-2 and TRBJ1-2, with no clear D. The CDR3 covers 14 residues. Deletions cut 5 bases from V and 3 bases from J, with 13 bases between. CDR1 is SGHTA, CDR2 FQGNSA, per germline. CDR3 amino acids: CASSRDRSYYGYTF. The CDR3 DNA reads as TGTGCCAGCAGCAGAGACCGCTCGTACTATGGCTACACCTTC.

The CDR3 bases are TGCGCCAGCAGCCTGGTTCCGGGGACAGGGGCCCCCGGGGAGCTGTTTTTT. Its protein product is CASSLVPGTGAPGELFF. The gene calls are TRBV5-1 and TRBJ2-2, with 10 bases aligning to TRBD1. Germline V gene sequence: CDR1 SGHRS, CDR2 YFSETQ. Trimming at V came to 4 bases and at J to 6 bases, leaving 12 bases not matched to a gene. CDR3 size: 17 residues.

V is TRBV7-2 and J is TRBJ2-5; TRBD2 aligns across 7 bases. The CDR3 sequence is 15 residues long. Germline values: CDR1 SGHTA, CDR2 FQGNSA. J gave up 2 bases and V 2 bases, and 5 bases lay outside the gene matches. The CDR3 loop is CASSLMLAAQETQYF. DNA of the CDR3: TGTGCCAGCAGCTTAATGCTAGCGGCGCAAGAGACCCAGTACTTC.

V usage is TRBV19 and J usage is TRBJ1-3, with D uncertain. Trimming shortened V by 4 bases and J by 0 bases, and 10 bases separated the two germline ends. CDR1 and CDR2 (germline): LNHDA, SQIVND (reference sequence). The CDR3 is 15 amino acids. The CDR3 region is CASSTRAISGNTIYF. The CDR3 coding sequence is TGTGCCAGTAGTACACGGGCGATCTCTGGAAACACCATATATTTT.

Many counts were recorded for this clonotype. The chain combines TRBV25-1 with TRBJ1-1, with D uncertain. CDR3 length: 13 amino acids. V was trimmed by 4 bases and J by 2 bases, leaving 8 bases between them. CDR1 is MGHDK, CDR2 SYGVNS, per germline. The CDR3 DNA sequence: TGTGCCAGCAGTGCCGAATCTAACACTGAAGCTTTCTTT. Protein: CASSAESNTEAFF.

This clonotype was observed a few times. The CDR3 sequence is CASSLEGGRSYEQYF. The CDR3 nucleotides are TGCGCCAGCAGCTTGGAAGGAGGACGTTCCTACGAGCAGTACTTC. The chain links TRBV5-1 to TRBJ2-7, with a weak D call TRBD2 (5 bases). This CDR3 is 15 amino acids long. The germline gives CDR1 SGHRS, CDR2 YFSETQ. The germline V and J ends were trimmed by 0 bases and 1 base, with 11 bases remaining between them.

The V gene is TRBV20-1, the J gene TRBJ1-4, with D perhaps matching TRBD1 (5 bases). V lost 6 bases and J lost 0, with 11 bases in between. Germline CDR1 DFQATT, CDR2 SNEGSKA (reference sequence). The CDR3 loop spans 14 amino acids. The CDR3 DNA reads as TGCAGTGCAGCCCCAGGGTCAACTAATGAAAAACTGTTTTTT. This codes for CSAAPGSTNEKLFF.

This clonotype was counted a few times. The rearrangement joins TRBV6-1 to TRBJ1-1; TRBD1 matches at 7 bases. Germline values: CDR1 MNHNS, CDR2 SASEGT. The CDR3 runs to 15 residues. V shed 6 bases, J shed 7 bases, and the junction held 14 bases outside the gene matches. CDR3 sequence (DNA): TGTGCCAGCAGCCGGACAGGCCCACGTGGGATTGAAGCTTTCTTT. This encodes CASSRTGPRGIEAFF.

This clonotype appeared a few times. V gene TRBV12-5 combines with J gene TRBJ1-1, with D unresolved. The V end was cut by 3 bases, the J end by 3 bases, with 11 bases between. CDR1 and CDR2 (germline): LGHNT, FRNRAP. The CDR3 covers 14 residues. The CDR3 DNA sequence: TGTGCTAGTGGTTTAGGGAGTCGGCACACTGAAGCTTTCTTT. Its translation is CASGLGSRHTEAFF.

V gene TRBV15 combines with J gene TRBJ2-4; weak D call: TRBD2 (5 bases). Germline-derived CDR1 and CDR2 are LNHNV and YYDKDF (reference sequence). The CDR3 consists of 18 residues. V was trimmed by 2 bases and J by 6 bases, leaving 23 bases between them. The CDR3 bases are TGTGCCACCAGCAGAAACTTAGGGCCCTATCGGGCGGGAAACATTCAGTACTTC. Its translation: CATSRNLGPYRAGNIQYF.

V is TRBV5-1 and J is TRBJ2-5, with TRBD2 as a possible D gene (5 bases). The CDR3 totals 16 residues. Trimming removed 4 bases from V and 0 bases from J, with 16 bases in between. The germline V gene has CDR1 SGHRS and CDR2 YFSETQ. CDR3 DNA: TGCGCCAGCAGCCACCAGACTACAGAAAACCAAGAGACCCAGTACTTC. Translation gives CASSHQTTENQETQYF.

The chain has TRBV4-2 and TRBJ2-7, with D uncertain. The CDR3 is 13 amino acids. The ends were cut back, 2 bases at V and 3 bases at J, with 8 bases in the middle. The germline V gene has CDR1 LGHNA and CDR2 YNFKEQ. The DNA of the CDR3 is TGTGCCAGCAGCCAATCCAGCTTCTACGAGCAGTACTTC. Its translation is CASSQSSFYEQYF.

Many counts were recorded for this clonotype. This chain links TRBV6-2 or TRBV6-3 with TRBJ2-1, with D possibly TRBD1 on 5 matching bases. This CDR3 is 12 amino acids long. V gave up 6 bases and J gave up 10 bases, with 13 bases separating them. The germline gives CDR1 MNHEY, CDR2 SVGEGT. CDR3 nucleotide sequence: TGTGCCAGCAGCAACCCACCAGGGGAGCAGTTCTTC. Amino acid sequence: CASSNPPGEQFF.

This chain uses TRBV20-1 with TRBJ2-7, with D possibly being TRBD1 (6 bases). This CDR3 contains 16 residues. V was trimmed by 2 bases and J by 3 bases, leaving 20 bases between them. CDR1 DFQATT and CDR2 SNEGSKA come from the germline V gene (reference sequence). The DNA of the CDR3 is TGCAGTGCTAGACGTCCAGACAGGAGCCTGGGCTACGAGCAGTACTTC. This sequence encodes CSARRPDRSLGYEQYF.